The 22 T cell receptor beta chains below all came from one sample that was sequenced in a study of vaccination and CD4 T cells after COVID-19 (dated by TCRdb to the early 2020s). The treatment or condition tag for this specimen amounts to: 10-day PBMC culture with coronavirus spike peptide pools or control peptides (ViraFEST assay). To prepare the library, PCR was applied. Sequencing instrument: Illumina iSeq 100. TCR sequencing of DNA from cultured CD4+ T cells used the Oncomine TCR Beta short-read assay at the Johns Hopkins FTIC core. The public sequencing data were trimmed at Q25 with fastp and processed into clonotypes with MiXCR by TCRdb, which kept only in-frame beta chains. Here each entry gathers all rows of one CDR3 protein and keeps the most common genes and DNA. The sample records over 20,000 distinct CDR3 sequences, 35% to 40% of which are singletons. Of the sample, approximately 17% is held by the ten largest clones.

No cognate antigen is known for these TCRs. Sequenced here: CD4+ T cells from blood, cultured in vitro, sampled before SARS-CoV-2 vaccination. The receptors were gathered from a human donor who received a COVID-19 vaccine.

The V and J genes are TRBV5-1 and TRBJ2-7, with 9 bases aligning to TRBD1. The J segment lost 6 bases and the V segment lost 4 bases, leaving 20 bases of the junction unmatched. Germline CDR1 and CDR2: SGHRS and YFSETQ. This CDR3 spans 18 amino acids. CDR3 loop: CASSPLRGRDRVLREQYF. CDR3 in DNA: TGCGCCAGCAGCCCCTTAAGGGGCCGGGACAGGGTCCTCCGCGAGCAGTACTTC.

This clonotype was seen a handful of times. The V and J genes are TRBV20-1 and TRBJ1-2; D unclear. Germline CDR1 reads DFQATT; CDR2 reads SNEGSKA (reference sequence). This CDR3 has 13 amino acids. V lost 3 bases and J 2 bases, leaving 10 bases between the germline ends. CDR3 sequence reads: CSASPGQNYGYTF. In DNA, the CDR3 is TGCAGTGCTAGCCCCGGGCAGAACTATGGCTACACCTTC.

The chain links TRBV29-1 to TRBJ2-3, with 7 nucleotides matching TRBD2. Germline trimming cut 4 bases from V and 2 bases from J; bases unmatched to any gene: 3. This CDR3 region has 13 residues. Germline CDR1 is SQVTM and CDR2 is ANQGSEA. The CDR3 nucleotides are TGCAGCGTTGGGGGGGGTTACACAGATACGCAGTATTTT. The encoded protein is CSVGGGYTDTQYF.

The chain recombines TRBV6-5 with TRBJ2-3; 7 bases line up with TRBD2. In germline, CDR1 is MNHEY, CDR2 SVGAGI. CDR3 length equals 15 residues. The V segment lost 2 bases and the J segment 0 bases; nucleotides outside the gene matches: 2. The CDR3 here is CASSYGRASTDTQYF. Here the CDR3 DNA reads TGTGCCAGCAGTTACGGGAGGGCTAGCACAGATACGCAGTATTTT.

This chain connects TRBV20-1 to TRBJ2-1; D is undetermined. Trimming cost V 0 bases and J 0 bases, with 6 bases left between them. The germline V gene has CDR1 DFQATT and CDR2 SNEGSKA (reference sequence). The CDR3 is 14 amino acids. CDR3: CSARDAYSYNEQFF. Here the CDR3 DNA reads TGCAGTGCTAGAGACGCCTACTCCTACAATGAGCAGTTCTTC.

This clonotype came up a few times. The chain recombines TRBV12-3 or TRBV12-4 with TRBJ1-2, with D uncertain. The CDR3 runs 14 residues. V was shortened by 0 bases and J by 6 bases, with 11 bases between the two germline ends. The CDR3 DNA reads TGTGCCAGCAGTTTAGCGGCACTCAAGGATGGCTACACCTTC. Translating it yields CASSLAALKDGYTF.

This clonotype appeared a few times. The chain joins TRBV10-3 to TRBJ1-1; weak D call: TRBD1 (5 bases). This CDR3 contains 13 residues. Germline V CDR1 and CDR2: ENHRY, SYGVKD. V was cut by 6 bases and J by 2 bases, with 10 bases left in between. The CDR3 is CAISGQGNTEAFF. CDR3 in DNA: TGTGCCATCAGCGGGCAGGGTAACACTGAAGCTTTCTTT.

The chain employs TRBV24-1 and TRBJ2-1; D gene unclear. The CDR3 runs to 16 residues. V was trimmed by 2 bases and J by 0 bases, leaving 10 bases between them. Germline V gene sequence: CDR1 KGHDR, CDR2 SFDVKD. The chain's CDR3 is CATSDSRAVSYNEQFF. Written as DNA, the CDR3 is TGTGCCACCAGTGATTCCCGCGCCGTCTCCTACAATGAGCAGTTCTTC.

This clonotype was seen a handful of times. DNA for the CDR3: TGTGCCACCAGCAGAGCTTCTTTGACAGCGAGCGAGCAGTACTTC. Amino acids: CATSRASLTASEQYF. V and J are TRBV15 and TRBJ2-7; tentative D call: TRBD1 (5 bases). The CDR3 extends over 15 amino acids. CDR1 is LNHNV and CDR2 is YYDKDF in the germline V gene (reference sequence). V was pared by 1 base and J by 6 bases, with 16 bases between.

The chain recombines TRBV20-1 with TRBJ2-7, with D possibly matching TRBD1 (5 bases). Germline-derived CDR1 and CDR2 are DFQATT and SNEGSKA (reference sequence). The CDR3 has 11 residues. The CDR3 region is CSPQGAYEQYF. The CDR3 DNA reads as TGCAGCCCCCAAGGGGCCTACGAGCAGTACTTC.

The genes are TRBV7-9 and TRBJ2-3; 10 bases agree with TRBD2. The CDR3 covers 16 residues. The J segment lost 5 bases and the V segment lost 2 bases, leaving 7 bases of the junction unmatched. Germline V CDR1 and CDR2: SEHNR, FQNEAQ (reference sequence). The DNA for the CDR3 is TGTGCCAGCAGCTTACCAGCGGGGGGGCAGGGAGATACGCAGTATTTT. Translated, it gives CASSLPAGGQGDTQYF. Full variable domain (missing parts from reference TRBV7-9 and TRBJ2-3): DTGVSQNPRHKITKRGQNVTFRCDPISEHNRLYWYRQTLGQGPEFLTYFQNEAQLEKSRLLSDRFSAERPKGSFSTLEIQRTEQGDSAMYLCASSLPAGGQGDTQYFGPGTRLTVL.

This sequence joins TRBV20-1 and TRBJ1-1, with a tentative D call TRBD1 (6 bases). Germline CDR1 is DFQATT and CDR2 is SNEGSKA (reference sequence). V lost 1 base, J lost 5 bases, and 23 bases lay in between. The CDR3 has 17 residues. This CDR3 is CSARVSTPQGLRTEAFF. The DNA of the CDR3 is TGCAGTGCTAGAGTATCGACCCCGCAGGGGTTAAGGACTGAAGCTTTCTTT.

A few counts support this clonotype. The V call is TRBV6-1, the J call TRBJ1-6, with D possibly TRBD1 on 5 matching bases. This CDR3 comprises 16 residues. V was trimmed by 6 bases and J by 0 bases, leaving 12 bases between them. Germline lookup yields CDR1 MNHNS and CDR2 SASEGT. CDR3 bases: TGTGCCAGCAGCCCAGTGGGGCGCTCCTATAATTCACCCCTCCACTTT. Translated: CASSPVGRSYNSPLHF.

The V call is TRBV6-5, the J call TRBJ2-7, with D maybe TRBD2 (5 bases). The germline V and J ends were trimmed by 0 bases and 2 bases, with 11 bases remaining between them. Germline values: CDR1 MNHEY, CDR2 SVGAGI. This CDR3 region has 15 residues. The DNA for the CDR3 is TGTGCCAGCAGTTACTCGTTGGAGGAAACCTACGAGCAGTACTTC. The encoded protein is CASSYSLEETYEQYF.

CDR3 sequence (DNA): TGCAGTGCTAGAATCGGATACGGCGGGCCCCAGCATTTT. This encodes CSARIGYGGPQHF. The J gene is TRBJ1-5, the V gene TRBV20-1; D uncertain. The germline V gene encodes CDR1 DFQATT and CDR2 SNEGSKA (reference sequence). Trimming removed 2 bases from V and 9 bases from J, with 14 bases in between. This CDR3 contains 13 residues.

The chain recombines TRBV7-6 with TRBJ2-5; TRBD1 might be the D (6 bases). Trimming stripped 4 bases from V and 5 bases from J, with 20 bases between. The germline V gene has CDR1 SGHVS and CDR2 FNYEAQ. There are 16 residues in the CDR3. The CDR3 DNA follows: TGTGCCAGCAGCTCGATACAGGGACGGGCATTGGAGACCCAGTACTTC. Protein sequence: CASSSIQGRALETQYF.

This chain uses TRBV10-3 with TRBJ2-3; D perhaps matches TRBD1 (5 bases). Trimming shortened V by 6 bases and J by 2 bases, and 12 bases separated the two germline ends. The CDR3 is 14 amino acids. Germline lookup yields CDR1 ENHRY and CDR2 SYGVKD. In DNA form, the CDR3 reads TGTGCCATCAGGGGGCTAGGAAACACAGATACGCAGTATTTT. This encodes CAIRGLGNTDTQYF.

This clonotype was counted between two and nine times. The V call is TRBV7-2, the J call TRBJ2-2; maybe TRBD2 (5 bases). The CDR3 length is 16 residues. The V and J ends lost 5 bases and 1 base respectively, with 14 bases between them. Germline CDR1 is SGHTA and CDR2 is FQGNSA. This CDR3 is CASSQNSGVNTGELFF. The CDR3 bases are TGTGCCAGCAGCCAAAACTCCGGGGTGAACACCGGGGAGCTGTTTTTT.

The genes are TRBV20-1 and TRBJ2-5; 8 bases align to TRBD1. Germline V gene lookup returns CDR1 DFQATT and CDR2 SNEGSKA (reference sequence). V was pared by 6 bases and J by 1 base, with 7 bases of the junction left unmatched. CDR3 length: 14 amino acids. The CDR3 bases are TGCAGTGCCACGGACAGGGAAATCCAAGAGACCCAGTACTTC. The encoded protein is CSATDREIQETQYF.

The CDR3 nucleotides are TGTGCCAGCAGCAGCTTAAGGGGGGCGTCTGCTAACTATGGCTACACCTTC. It yields the protein CASSSLRGASANYGYTF. The chain recombines TRBV11-2 with TRBJ1-2; perhaps TRBD1 as D (6 bases). V lost 5 bases to trimming and J lost 0 bases, with 19 bases between them. Germline V gives CDR1 SGHAT, CDR2 FQNNGV. This CDR3 has 17 amino acids.

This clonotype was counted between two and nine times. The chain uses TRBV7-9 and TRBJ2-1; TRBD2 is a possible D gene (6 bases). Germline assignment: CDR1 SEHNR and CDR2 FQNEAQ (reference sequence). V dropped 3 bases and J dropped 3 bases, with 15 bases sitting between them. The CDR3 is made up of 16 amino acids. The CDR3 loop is CASSLAPGLNYNEQFF. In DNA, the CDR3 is TGTGCCAGCAGCTTGGCCCCGGGACTCAACTACAATGAGCAGTTCTTC.

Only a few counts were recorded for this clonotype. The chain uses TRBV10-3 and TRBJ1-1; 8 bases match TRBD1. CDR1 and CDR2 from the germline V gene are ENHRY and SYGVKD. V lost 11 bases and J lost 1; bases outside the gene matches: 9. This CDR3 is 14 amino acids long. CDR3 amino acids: CASRPDRANTEAFF. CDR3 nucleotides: TGTGCCTCACGACCGGACAGGGCGAACACTGAAGCTTTCTTT.